These 2 T cell receptor beta chains were all obtained from the same sample, sequenced in a study of blood T cells in healthy people across ages. Primers used in a second PCR of about 6 to 11 cycles were a sample-barcoded 5' primer and a J-beta primer mix. TCRdb passed the 5' RACE reads through MiXCR, listing each CDR3 protein once. The sample holds 1.5 million to 2 million distinct CDR3 sequences; over 25% are singletons and the top ten take approximately 7.7%. Material for sequencing was blood. Receptors were obtained from a woman in her thirties in good health.

The CDR3 sequence: CATTSGEGAYEQYF. The CDR3 coding sequence is TGTGCCACTACGAGTGGGGAAGGGGCCTACGAGCAGTACTTC. This chain connects TRBV7-9 to TRBJ2-7, with D possibly TRBD1 on 5 matching bases. Trimming stripped 10 bases from V and 2 bases from J, with 18 bases between. Germline CDR1 is SEHNR and CDR2 is FQNEAQ (reference sequence). CDR3 length: 14 amino acids. The whole variable domain, remainder taken from reference TRBV7-9 and TRBJ2-7, is DTGVSQNPRHKITKRGQNVTFRCDPISEHNRLYWYRQTLGQGPEFLTYFQNEAQLEKSRLLSDRFSAERPKGSFSTLEIQRTEQGDSAMYLCATTSGEGAYEQYFGPGTRLTVT.

This rearrangement joins TRBV9 to TRBJ2-1; 12 bases agree with TRBD2. V lost 4 bases to trimming and J lost 7 bases; unmatched junction nucleotides: 15. Germline V gene lookup returns CDR1 SGDLS and CDR2 YYNGEE. This CDR3 contains 18 residues. The CDR3 coding sequence is TGTGCCAGCAGCTTGACTAGCGGGAGTTCTCCCTTCAGGAATGAGCAGTTCTTC. Translating it yields CASSLTSGSSPFRNEQFF.